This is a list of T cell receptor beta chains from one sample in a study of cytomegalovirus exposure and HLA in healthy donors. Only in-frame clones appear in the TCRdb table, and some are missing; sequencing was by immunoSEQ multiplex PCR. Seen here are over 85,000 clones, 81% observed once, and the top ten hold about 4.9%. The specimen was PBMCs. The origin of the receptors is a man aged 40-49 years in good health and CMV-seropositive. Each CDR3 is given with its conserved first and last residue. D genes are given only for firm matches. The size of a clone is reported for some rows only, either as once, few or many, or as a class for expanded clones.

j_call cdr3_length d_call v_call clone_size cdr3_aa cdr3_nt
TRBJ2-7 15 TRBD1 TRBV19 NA CASRKTGTGRYEQYF TGTGCCAGTAGAAAGACCGGGACAGGGCGGTACGAGCAGTACTTC
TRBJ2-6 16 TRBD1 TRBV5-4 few CASSATGVAGANVLTF TGTGCCAGCAGCGCAACAGGGGTGGCGGGGGCCAACGTCCTGACTTTC
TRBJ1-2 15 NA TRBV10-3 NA CAISEGGGKGYGYTF TGTGCCATCAGTGAAGGCGGAGGGAAGGGCTATGGCTACACCTTC
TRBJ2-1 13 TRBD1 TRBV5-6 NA CASSLLAGGEQFF TGTGCCAGCAGCTTGCTGGCAGGGGGTGAGCAGTTCTTC
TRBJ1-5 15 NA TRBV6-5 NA CASSYSGQRNQPQHF TGTGCCAGCAGTTACTCTGGACAGCGCAATCAGCCCCAGCATTTT
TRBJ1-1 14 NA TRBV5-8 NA CASSLRGGHPEAFF TGTGCCAGCAGCTTGCGCGGGGGGCACCCTGAAGCTTTCTTT
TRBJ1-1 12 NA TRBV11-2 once CASTTWGGPAFF TGTGCCAGCACGACTTGGGGGGGGCCCGCTTTCTTT
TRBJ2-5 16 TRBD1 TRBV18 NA CASSPGQDRGQETQYF TGTGCCAGCTCACCGGGTCAAGACAGGGGGCAAGAGACCCAGTACTTC
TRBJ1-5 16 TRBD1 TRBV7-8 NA CASGHGTAHSNQPQHF TGTGCCAGCGGCCACGGGACAGCCCATAGCAATCAGCCCCAGCATTTT
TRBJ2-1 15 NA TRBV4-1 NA CASSRPSGDYNEQFF TGCGCCAGCAGCCGGCCGAGCGGAGACTACAATGAGCAGTTCTTC
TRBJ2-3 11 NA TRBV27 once CASSADSTQYF TGTGCCAGCAGTGCAGACTCAACGCAGTATTTT
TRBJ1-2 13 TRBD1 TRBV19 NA CASSIQGADGYTF TGTGCCAGTAGTATTCAGGGGGCAGATGGCTACACCTTC
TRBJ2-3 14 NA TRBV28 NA CASSSRLAPDTQYF TGTGCCAGCAGTTCTCGCCTAGCGCCAGATACGCAGTATTTT
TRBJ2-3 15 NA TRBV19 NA CASSIEGSMSDTQYF TGTGCCAGTAGTATTGAGGGATCTATGTCAGATACGCAGTATTTT
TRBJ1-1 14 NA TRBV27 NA CASRVEPANTEAFF TGTGCCAGCAGAGTCGAGCCCGCGAACACTGAAGCTTTCTTT
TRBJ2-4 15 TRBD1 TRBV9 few CASSAPGTGDVPRYF TGTGCCAGCAGCGCCCCCGGGACAGGGGACGTCCCGCGATACTTC
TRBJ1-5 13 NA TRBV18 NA CASSPTIGDTQHF TGTGCCAGCTCACCTACAATAGGAGATACGCAGCATTTT
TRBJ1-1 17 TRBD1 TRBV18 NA CASSLLRTGTMNTEAFF TGTGCCAGCTCACTTCTCCGGACAGGGACCATGAACACTGAAGCTTTCTTT
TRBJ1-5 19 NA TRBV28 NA CASSGRLWSQGGGHQPQHF TGTGCCAGTAGTGGCCGGCTGTGGAGCCAAGGGGGTGGTCATCAGCCCCAGCATTTT
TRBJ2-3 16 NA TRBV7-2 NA CASSLGTHWSTDTQYF TGTGCCAGCAGCTTAGGTACTCATTGGAGCACAGATACGCAGTATTTT
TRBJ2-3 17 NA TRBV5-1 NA CASSLGIQGPFTDTQYF TGCGCCAGCAGCCTGGGAATACAGGGACCGTTCACAGATACGCAGTATTTT
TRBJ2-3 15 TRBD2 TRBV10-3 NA CAISQLAGGIDTQYF TGTGCCATCAGCCAACTAGCGGGAGGGATAGATACGCAGTATTTT
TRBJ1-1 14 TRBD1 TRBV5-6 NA CASSPTTGFTEAFF TGTGCCAGCAGCCCGACGACAGGGTTCACTGAAGCTTTCTTT
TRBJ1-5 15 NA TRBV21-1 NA CASSKPDRVDQPQHF TGTGCCAGCAGCAAACCCGACAGGGTTGATCAGCCCCAGCATTTT
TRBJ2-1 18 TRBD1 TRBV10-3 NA CAIRGSLIPGQAYNEQFF TGTGCCATCAGGGGGTCCTTAATACCGGGACAGGCTTACAATGAGCAGTTCTTC
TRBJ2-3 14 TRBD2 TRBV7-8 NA CASSGLAVTDTQYF TGTGCCAGCAGCGGACTAGCGGTCACAGATACGCAGTATTTT
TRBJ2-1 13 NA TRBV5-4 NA CASSLDGYNEQFF TGTGCCAGCAGCTTGGACGGGTACAATGAGCAGTTCTTC
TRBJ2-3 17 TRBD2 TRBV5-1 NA CASSLGVAGVTTDTQYF TGCGCCAGCAGCTTGGGAGTAGCGGGGGTGACCACAGATACGCAGTATTTT
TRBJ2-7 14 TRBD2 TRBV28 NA CASRGQGGKVEQYF TGTGCCAGCAGGGGCCAGGGAGGGAAGGTCGAGCAGTACTTC
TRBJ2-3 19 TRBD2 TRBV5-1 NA CASSLGLAGVGYTTDTQYF TGCGCCAGCAGCTTGGGACTAGCGGGGGTGGGGTACACCACAGATACGCAGTATTTT
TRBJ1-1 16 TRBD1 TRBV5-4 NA CASSLRDRTTGTEAFF TGTGCCAGCAGCTTGCGGGACAGGACTACGGGCACTGAAGCTTTCTTT
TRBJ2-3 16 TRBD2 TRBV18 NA CASSTQLAGGTDTQYF TGTGCCAGCTCAACCCAACTAGCGGGAGGCACAGATACGCAGTATTTT
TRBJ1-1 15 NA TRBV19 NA CASSMAQVWNTEAFF TGTGCCAGTAGCATGGCACAGGTTTGGAACACTGAAGCTTTCTTT
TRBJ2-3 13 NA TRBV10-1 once CASSPDWRDTQYF TGCGCCAGCAGTCCGGACTGGAGGGATACGCAGTATTTT
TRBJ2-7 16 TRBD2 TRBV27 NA CASSSPGGRVSYEQYF TGTGCCAGCAGTTCCCCGGGAGGTCGGGTCTCCTACGAGCAGTACTTC
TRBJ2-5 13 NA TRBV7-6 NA CASSRRLEETQYF TGTGCCAGCAGTCGAAGACTTGAAGAGACCCAGTACTTC
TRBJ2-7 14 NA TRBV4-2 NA CASSNMDRGNEQYF TGTGCCAGCAGCAACATGGACCGAGGGAACGAGCAGTACTTC
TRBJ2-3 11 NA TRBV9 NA CASSVANTQYF TGTGCCAGCAGCGTAGCAAATACGCAGTATTTT
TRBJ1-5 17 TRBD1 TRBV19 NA CASSIATGTLSNQPQHF TGTGCCAGTAGTATCGCGACAGGGACCCTATCCAATCAGCCCCAGCATTTT
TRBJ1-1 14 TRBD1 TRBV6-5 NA CASSTYRGNTEAFF TGTGCCAGCAGTACCTACAGGGGCAACACTGAAGCTTTCTTT
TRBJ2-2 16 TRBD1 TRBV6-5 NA CASSYSRTGFTGELFF TGTGCCAGCAGTTACTCTCGGACAGGGTTCACCGGGGAGCTGTTTTTT
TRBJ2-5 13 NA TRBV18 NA CASSPLGGETQYF TGTGCCAGCTCACCACTTGGGGGCGAGACCCAGTACTTC
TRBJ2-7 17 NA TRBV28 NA CASSSKGGGGPSYEQYF TGTGCCAGCAGTTCTAAGGGGGGGGGCGGCCCCTCCTACGAGCAGTACTTC
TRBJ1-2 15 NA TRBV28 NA CASSIPVFTGGGYTF TGTGCCAGCAGTATCCCGGTTTTTACGGGTGGTGGCTACACCTTC
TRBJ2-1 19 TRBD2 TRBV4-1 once CASSQEVMGLAGAYNEQFF TGCGCCAGCAGCCAAGAGGTAATGGGACTAGCGGGAGCCTACAATGAGCAGTTCTTC
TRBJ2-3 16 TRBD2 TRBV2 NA CASSGGLAGPTDTQYF TGTGCCAGCAGTGGCGGACTAGCGGGACCCACAGATACGCAGTATTTT
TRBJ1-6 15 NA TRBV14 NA CASSQGRGVASPLHF TGTGCCAGCAGCCAGGGTCGGGGGGTTGCTTCACCCCTCCACTTT
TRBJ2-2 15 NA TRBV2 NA CASKGGQRNTGELFF TGTGCCAGCAAGGGGGGACAGCGGAACACCGGGGAGCTGTTTTTT
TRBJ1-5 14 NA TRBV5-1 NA CASSLGVAGQPQHF TGCGCCAGCAGCTTGGGGGTCGCGGGCCAGCCCCAGCATTTT
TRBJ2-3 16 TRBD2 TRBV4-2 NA CASSQVGTTITDTQYF TGTGCCAGCAGCCAAGTTGGGACTACAATCACAGATACGCAGTATTTT
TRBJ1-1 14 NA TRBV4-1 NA CASSQGHMNTEAFF TGCGCCAGCAGCCAGGGGCACATGAACACTGAAGCTTTCTTT
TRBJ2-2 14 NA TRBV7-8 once CASSLTGAVGELFF TGTGCCAGCAGCTTGACGGGAGCGGTCGGGGAGCTGTTTTTT
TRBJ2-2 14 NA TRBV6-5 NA CASTLTRLGGELFF TGTGCCAGCACTCTGACTAGGCTCGGCGGGGAGCTGTTTTTT